This record covers a single T cell receptor (beta chain). The antigen it binds to is not known. No base qualities exist here, and no much larger clone lies one base off it. The sample is drawn from a study of shared clonotypes between healthy human individuals (dated by TCRdb to 2018 to 2020). Some background on the complete study: The cohort included three men and a couple of women between 18 and 49 years of age. To estimate repertoire size and how much clonotype sharing occurs between individuals, the study deeply sequenced the blood TCR repertoires of several healthy adults. Per donor, three plates each were used for CD4 naive and CD4 memory, two for CD8 naive, and one for CD8 memory. Leukapheresis yielded between about 0.94 and 9.5 billion PBMCs per donor. To increase sequencing depth and limit assay-specific biases, different laboratories used diverse techniques to prepare libraries and sequence TCR repertoires. What the work shows at the level of the full study, not this receptor alone: Pairwise subsampling indicated that sequencing depth was expected to affect the degree of clonotype sharing among donors. Compared with non-shared clonotypes, the clonotypes found in all four sorted-subset donors had higher generation probabilities. Only blood was sampled, and tissue TCR repertoires likely differ from those in blood. Rarefaction of sorted-subset datasets indicated incomplete sequencing despite the large sequencing depth. About 5% of naive CD4, 3.5% of naive CD8, approximately 2.2% of memory CD4, and roughly 0.4% of memory CD8 clonotypes were shared across four donors. Because the study included only a small number of donors, the genetic and exposure-history diversity represented was limited. Naive subsets generally had larger estimated clonotype richness than memory subsets did.

The CDR3 measures 19 amino acids from cysteine to phenylalanine. Only the CDR3 DNA is retained, 57 bases long and in frame from the first base. Looking up the germline V gene (reference sequence) yields CDR1 LNHNV and CDR2 YYDKDF. The V end loses 4 bases and the J end loses 3 bases, and a stretch of 25 bases separates them. Using the deep immunoSEQ assay, TCR CDR3 regions were amplified from genomic DNA by multiplex PCR. Genomic DNA extracted from each cell subset was distributed evenly over all wells of several immunoSEQ 96-well plates, and each plate served as one replicate. For sorted subsets, each replicate PCR was loaded with 200 ng genomic DNA, equivalent to 25,000 to 35,000 T cell genomes. The purified libraries were quantified using a Qubit 3.0 fluorometer, sized with a Bioanalyzer 2100, and then quantified again using the KAPA Library Quantification kit. Every immunoSEQ 96-well plate was sequenced on a dedicated single-read 150-cycle Illumina NextSeq 550 flow cell. The original pipeline was this. Because the immunoSEQ output held only junctional sequences and lacked quality scores, the filtering could not match the filtering applied to full-length reads. To assign V/J genes and CDR3, sequences were annotated using PyIR, a Python wrapper for IgBLAST v1.9, with IMGT germline references. Reads were filtered out if the reads had weak V/J assignments (E-value above 1e-6), no CDR3, stop codons, out-of-frame junctions, or ambiguous translated residues. V3J clonotypes were defined as sequences sharing the same inferred V gene, J gene, and CDR3 amino acid sequence. The percentage overlap between two repertoires was calculated by dividing the number of shared unique clonotypes by the size of the smaller repertoire. RTK rarefaction, the Chao1 estimator, and Recon v2.1 estimates of unobserved clonotypes were used to assess repertoire richness. Generation probabilities for all TCRbeta clonotypes obtained by the gDNA method from four donors were computed using OLGA. TCRdb's version of the immuneACCESS table is confined to in-frame rearrangements and falls short of the full clone set. An unresolved V gene accounts for under half of the shortfall where checked; the remainder is of unknown origin. D and trimming were read from the DNA, whereas the V and J calls and clone size are those reported in that table. The sample has about 2.3 million clones on record, approximately 93% of them singletons. Of the sample, roughly 0.36% falls within the top ten clones.

Donors were healthy HIV-negative adults with no recently reported acute infections or vaccinations. Only Caucasian adults living in Nashville, Tennessee, USA were represented among the donors. CD4+ T cells were enriched by magnetic negative selection, after which naive cells were positively selected on CD45RA and the negative fraction was taken as the memory subset. Blood was collected by leukapheresis, and PBMCs were isolated by Ficoll-Histopaque density gradient centrifugation and then cryopreserved in liquid nitrogen vapor phase. Analytical flow cytometry was used to check the purity and quantity of each magnetically sorted T cell population. Genomic DNA was isolated from each sorted fraction and quantified by UV absorbance on a Nanodrop 2000c.

Sample: naive CD4+ T cells from PBMCs. The intended sense of this specimen's cell subset or site label: CD45RA+ positively selected. The rearrangement combines TRBV15 with TRBJ2-1, with TRBD2 tentatively as D gene (5 bases match). This TCR derives from a man aged 18 to 30 in good health. Some clones in this sample may be carry-over from other donors' samples. The CDR3 protein: CATSKVNQVTAGNYNEQFF. The DNA sequence is given as TGTGCCACCAGCAAGGTGAATCAAGTAACGGCGGGCAACTACAATGAGCAGTTCTTC.